These T cell receptor beta chains were read from a single sample in a study of blood T cell repertoires in COVID-19. This table comes from immunoSEQ multiplex PCR, and its TCRdb copy is limited to in-frame clones, with some not included. In the table there are 120,000 to 150,000 clones, more than 75% of which are singletons. Sequenced material: peripheral blood. The receptors here all came from a human donor in a cohort sampled during active COVID-19. The CDR3 runs from the conserved cysteine through the conserved F or W. Fields, in order: V gene, CDR3 protein.

V gene: TRBV10-3; CDR3 protein: CAIMVAGGRYEQYF
V gene: TRBV19; CDR3 protein: CASSFGGEETQYF
V gene: TRBV10-2; CDR3 protein: CASSLAGPYNEQFF
V gene: TRBV5-4; CDR3 protein: CASTRFRGTGDEKLFF
V gene: TRBV5-1; CDR3 protein: CASQGGGRGGYTF
V gene: TRBV25-1; CDR3 protein: CASSAGQGDYGYTF
V gene: TRBV5-5; CDR3 protein: CASNFSPATNEKLFF
V gene: TRBV6-5; CDR3 protein: CACRGVGQRGGYTF
V gene: TRBV3-1/TRBV3-2; CDR3 protein: CASSQDRGRTNEQFF
V gene: TRBV5-4; CDR3 protein: CASSLGGGHNYGYTF
V gene: TRBV5-6; CDR3 protein: CASMFGEGNTEAFF
V gene: TRBV5-6; CDR3 protein: CASSIRLAGGRADTQYF
V gene: TRBV5-4; CDR3 protein: CASSSDGTNEKLFF
V gene: TRBV19; CDR3 protein: CASSINGNTEAFF
V gene: TRBV30; CDR3 protein: CAWSAAGTGGFEAFF
V gene: TRBV3-1/TRBV3-2; CDR3 protein: CASSQNSNYGYTF
V gene: TRBV3-1/TRBV3-2; CDR3 protein: CASRRQETQYF
V gene: TRBV15; CDR3 protein: CATSRDLGGAVTGELFF
V gene: TRBV7-3; CDR3 protein: CASSPGLATTDTQYF
V gene: TRBV5-1; CDR3 protein: CASSSRQGRDEQYF
V gene: TRBV6-5; CDR3 protein: CASSYGAGEVDEQFF
V gene: TRBV7-8; CDR3 protein: CASSLSFLVNEQFF
V gene: TRBV7-2; CDR3 protein: CASSLQGAVTEAFF
V gene: TRBV18; CDR3 protein: CASSPPGRDRVYEQYF
V gene: TRBV30; CDR3 protein: CAWDDGRVPYEQYF
V gene: TRBV11-2; CDR3 protein: CASSFVLAGGRETQYF
V gene: TRBV4-2; CDR3 protein: CASSQDSGGGLGVETQYF
V gene: TRBV11-2; CDR3 protein: CASSLDRGSGANVLTF
V gene: TRBV21-1; CDR3 protein: CASSNRAGGPGASYEQYF
V gene: TRBV10-3; CDR3 protein: CAISDNESYEQYF
V gene: TRBV19; CDR3 protein: CASSSGTGREQYF
V gene: TRBV5-4; CDR3 protein: CASSWGQVLGGNEQFF
V gene: TRBV3-1/TRBV3-2; CDR3 protein: CASSQDVDTYNEQFF
V gene: TRBV7-2; CDR3 protein: CASSPGLARNHEQYF
V gene: TRBV7-2; CDR3 protein: CASSSLQGAATEAFF
V gene: TRBV2; CDR3 protein: CASRPQGAGEQFF
V gene: TRBV10-2; CDR3 protein: CASGATDTQYF
V gene: TRBV6-1; CDR3 protein: CASSADHQDSYTEAFF
V gene: TRBV4-2; CDR3 protein: CASSRTGGRNEKLFF
V gene: TRBV6-5; CDR3 protein: CASSYSRQGNQPQHF
V gene: TRBV3-1/TRBV3-2; CDR3 protein: CASSRTGKGYTF
V gene: TRBV11-3; CDR3 protein: CASSPTGFNGELFF
V gene: TRBV14; CDR3 protein: CASSQGGGNSPLHF
V gene: TRBV20-1; CDR3 protein: CSASRDNSPLHF
V gene: TRBV19; CDR3 protein: CASGMTGADTQYF
V gene: TRBV30; CDR3 protein: CAWSFRQSNQPQHF
V gene: TRBV7-9; CDR3 protein: CASSSGLAGAYEQYF
V gene: TRBV12-3/TRBV12-4; CDR3 protein: CASTLTGVTEAFF
V gene: TRBV5-6; CDR3 protein: CASTPLGRGPRYNEQFF
V gene: TRBV30; CDR3 protein: CAWKDRGRGEKLFF
V gene: TRBV30; CDR3 protein: CAWGREVGAFF
V gene: TRBV10-3; CDR3 protein: CAISEVVAPGGTGELFF